A single sample is the source of the 16 T cell receptor beta chains below, sequenced in a study of low-dose radiotherapy and immunotherapy resistance in tumors. cDNA synthesis used a TRAV/TRBV-specific primer set for both chains. PCR amplification of the TCRs was performed with Phusion for 20 to 25 PCR cycles, and it relied on a constant-region primer together with a V-primer adapter. From the reads, TCRdb called clonotypes with MiXCR, one entry per CDR3 protein. The table lists 80,000 or so distinct CDR3 sequences, less than 20% of them singletons. Time point here: after trial treatment. As for treatment: LDRT plus nivolumab, ipilimumab, low-dose cyclophosphamide and aspirin (RACIN trial). The sequencing used PBMCs, collected after low-dose radiotherapy plus immunotherapy. The source of these receptors is a male donor with prostate cancer.

This clonotype appeared a few times. The V call is TRBV6-2 or TRBV6-3, the J call TRBJ2-5; 7 positions agree with TRBD2. The CDR3 has 14 residues. J gave up 5 bases and V 6 bases, and 9 bases lay outside the gene matches. CDR1 and CDR2 from the germline V gene are MNHEY and SVGEGT. The CDR3 reads CASSRGGSWETQYF. The CDR3 DNA is TGTGCCAGCAGCCGAGGCGGGAGTTGGGAGACCCAGTACTTC.

At least ten counts were recorded for this clonotype. The rearrangement joins TRBV18 to TRBJ1-1, with D uncertain. Between the trimmed V and J ends, which lost 0 bases and 7 bases, there was a span of 12 bases. Germline CDR1 KGHSH, CDR2 LQKENI. The CDR3 consists of 14 residues. DNA for the CDR3: TGTGCCAGCTCACCACCTTACCCCGCTATTGAAGCTTTCTTT. Its protein is CASSPPYPAIEAFF.

There are many counts of this clonotype. V and J are TRBV6-1 and TRBJ2-7, with 14 bases aligning to TRBD2. CDR3 length: 16 amino acids. Germline V CDR1 and CDR2: MNHNS, SASEGT. V lost 5 bases and J lost 3; bases outside the gene matches: 6. The DNA of the CDR3 is TGTGCCAGCAGTTACTCTGGACTAGCGGGAGGCTACGAGCAGTACTTC. This gives the protein CASSYSGLAGGYEQYF.

V is TRBV28 and J is TRBJ2-1; 10 nucleotides line up with TRBD1. The CDR3 has 16 amino acids. Germline assignment: CDR1 MDHEN and CDR2 SYDVKM. V shed 5 bases and J 0 bases; nucleotides not matched to a gene: 4. In DNA, the CDR3 is TGTGCCAGCAGTGCCCGGACAGGGGGCTCCTACAATGAGCAGTTCTTC. It yields the protein CASSARTGGSYNEQFF.

This clonotype was seen more than once but under ten times. The likely explanation is a read error, given a far larger clone one base away. The chain couples TRBV28 to TRBJ2-1, with D perhaps TRBD1 (5 bases). Germline V lookup: CDR1 MDHEN, CDR2 SYDVKM. Trimming cost V 10 bases and J 10 bases, with 17 bases left between them. This CDR3 comprises 12 residues. CDR3 region: CAIKGNLYEQFF. CDR3 bases: TGTGCCATCAAGGGGAACCTCTACGAGCAGTTCTTC.

The V gene is TRBV29-1, the J gene TRBJ1-1; tentatively, D is TRBD1 (5 bases). V gave up 7 bases and J gave up 1 base, with 10 bases separating them. This CDR3 spans 12 amino acids. Germline V gene lookup returns CDR1 SQVTM and CDR2 ANQGSEA. The CDR3 spells CSAWTKNTEAFF. The CDR3 nucleotides are TGCAGCGCCTGGACAAAGAACACTGAAGCTTTCTTT.

This clonotype was seen repeatedly, ten times or more. The chain carries TRBV7-7 and TRBJ2-5; D remains ambiguous. Germline-derived CDR1 and CDR2 are SSHAT and FNYEAQ (reference sequence). Trimming took off 0 bases at V and 4 bases at J, with 12 bases between the two ends. CDR3 length equals 15 residues. The CDR3 region has the DNA TGTGCCAGCAGCTTAGCGGCCTCATCTTTAGAGACCCAGTACTTC. Translation gives CASSLAASSLETQYF.

The J gene is TRBJ1-5, the V gene TRBV11-2, with no clear D. The CDR3 covers 13 residues. Germline loops: CDR1 SGHAT, CDR2 FQNNGV. Between the trimmed V and J ends, which lost 9 bases and 0 bases, there was a span of 9 bases. The CDR3 DNA reads as TGTGCCAGTGCAGCAAATAGCAATCAGCCCCAGCATTTT. Translated, it gives CASAANSNQPQHF.

This clonotype was observed at least ten times. The J gene is TRBJ2-5, the V gene TRBV7-6, with a tentative D call TRBD1 (6 bases). CDR1 and CDR2 from the germline V gene are SGHVS and FNYEAQ. This CDR3 region has 15 residues. V lost 5 bases and J 2 bases, leaving 15 bases between the germline ends. The CDR3 DNA follows: TGTGCCAGCAGCCAAGGACAGCTGGGTCAAGAGACCCAGTACTTC. Amino acid sequence: CASSQGQLGQETQYF.

This clonotype was counted ten times or more. V gene TRBV9 combines with J gene TRBJ2-2, with TRBD2 matching over 10 bases. The germline CDR1 and CDR2 sequences are SGDLS and YYNGEE. This CDR3 comprises 16 residues. Germline trimming cut 4 bases from V and 5 bases from J; bases unmatched to any gene: 8. The DNA of the CDR3 is TGTGCCAGCAGCCGTAGCGGGAGGAGTAGTACCGGGGAGCTGTTTTTT. Translation: CASSRSGRSSTGELFF.

Note on this clonotype: Given a much more abundant clone one base away, this may be a read error. The rearrangement links TRBV5-1 to TRBJ1-5; D gene unclear. CDR1 and CDR2 (germline): SGHRS, YFSETQ. This CDR3 region has 14 residues. The CDR3, as DNA: TGCGTCAGCAGCTTGGATCGGGGCAATCAGCCCCAGCATTTT. Its translation: CVSSLDRGNQPQHF.

This clonotype is labeled as medium-sized. The chain uses TRBV29-1 and TRBJ2-1; TRBD2 matches 14 bases. After removal of 7 bases from V and 7 bases from J, the junction contained 12 bases not matched to a gene. The CDR3 contains 16 residues. Germline V gives CDR1 SQVTM, CDR2 ANQGSEA. As DNA, the CDR3 is TGCAGCGCCAAAGGTGGGACTAGCGGGAGTGAGAATGAGCAGTTCTTC. Its protein is CSAKGGTSGSENEQFF.

V is TRBV28 and J is TRBJ2-5; D possibly uses TRBD1 or TRBD2 (5 bases each). The germline CDR1 and CDR2 sequences are MDHEN and SYDVKM. This CDR3 is 13 amino acids long. Between the trimmed V and J ends, which lost 5 bases and 4 bases, there was a span of 11 bases. The CDR3 region has the DNA TGTGCCAGCAGTGGTGGGACGTTAGAGACCCAGTACTTC. Amino acid sequence: CASSGGTLETQYF.

Concerning this clonotype itself: This likely reflects a read error, since a far larger clone is one base away. The gene calls are TRBV29-1 and TRBJ2-7; TRBD2 might be the D (7 bases). The CDR3 consists of 14 residues. Germline CDR1 SQVTM, CDR2 ANQGSEA. V was shortened by 7 bases and J by 7 bases, with 23 bases between the two germline ends. CDR3 in amino acids: CSAPGGRGDNEQYF. The DNA for the CDR3 is TGCAGCGCACCTGGCGGGAGAGGGGACAATGAGCAGTACTTC.

The chain joins TRBV12-3 or TRBV12-4 to TRBJ1-1; D is possibly TRBD1 (6 bases). This CDR3 is 12 amino acids long. V lost 5 bases to trimming and J lost 11 bases, with 15 bases between them. Written as DNA, the CDR3 is TGTGCCAGCAGTGGGGACATTTCCAGGGCTTTCTTT. Translating gives CASSGDISRAFF.

This clonotype has a count of ten or more. The chain couples TRBV6-2 or TRBV6-3 to TRBJ2-7; a weak D match, TRBD2 (6 bases). V lost 2 bases, J lost 0 bases, and 14 bases lay in between. Germline CDR1 MNHEY, CDR2 SVGEGT. The CDR3 length is 16 residues. CDR3 amino acids: CASSYPTRMGSYEQYF. The CDR3 region has the DNA TGTGCCAGCAGTTACCCGACTAGGATGGGCTCCTACGAGCAGTACTTC.